A selection of T cell receptor beta chains follows, all from one sample in a study of early T cells in non-severe SARS-CoV-2 infection. TCRdb reanalysed the 5' RACE reads using MiXCR and keeps one entry per CDR3 protein. The sample yields 50,000 or so distinct CDR3 sequences, about 16% seen once. Sample: whole blood, taken at baseline. These receptors were collected from an adult who was a healthcare worker with PCR-confirmed SARS-CoV-2 infection or an uninfected control (not recorded which). Each CDR3 is given with its conserved first and last residue. D genes are given only for firm matches. Only part of the rows carry a size: once, few, many, or a class if the clone is expanded.

CDR3aa | CDR3nt | d_gene | abundance | j_gene | v_gene
CASRVGAPKDTQYF | TGTGCCAGCCGGGTTGGAGCACCCAAAGATACGCAGTATTTT | NA | many | TRBJ2-3 | TRBV2
CASSPTSGRAGEQYF | TGTGCCAGCAGCCCCACTAGCGGGAGGGCGGGCGAGCAGTACTTC | TRBD2 | few | TRBJ2-7 | TRBV7-9
CASSPGAQAYEQYF | TGTGCCAGCAGCCCAGGAGCACAAGCCTACGAGCAGTACTTC | NA | few | TRBJ2-7 | TRBV9
CASVGGGETQYF | TGTGCCAGCGTCGGGGGTGGAGAGACCCAGTACTTC | NA | few | TRBJ2-5 | TRBV7-9
CASSDVSGAEETQYF | TGTGCCAGCAGTGATGTCAGCGGGGCAGAAGAGACCCAGTACTTC | TRBD2 | NA | TRBJ2-5 | TRBV2
CASTSGGALRSYNEQFF | TGTGCCAGCACTAGCGGGGGGGCGCTTCGCTCCTACAATGAGCAGTTCTTC | TRBD2 | many | TRBJ2-1 | TRBV28
CASSPTMNTGELFF | TGTGCCAGCAGCCCCACCATGAACACCGGGGAGCTGTTTTTT | NA | NA | TRBJ2-2 | TRBV3-1
CSVTGGKVPLYRYTF | TGCAGCGTTACCGGGGGAAAGGTCCCCCTCTATCGCTACACCTTC | NA | many | TRBJ1-2 | TRBV29-1
CASSEIDTIYF | TGTGCCAGCAGTGAAATCGACACCATATATTTT | NA | NA | TRBJ1-3 | TRBV6-1
CSASRASTDTQYF | TGCAGTGCTAGCAGGGCTAGCACAGATACGCAGTATTTT | NA | NA | TRBJ2-3 | TRBV20-1
CASSLTGSNGYTF | TGTGCCAGCAGTTTGACAGGTTCGAATGGCTACACCTTC | NA | NA | TRBJ1-2 | TRBV12-3/TRBV12-4
CASSQVGQSVGNTIYF | TGCGCCAGCAGCCAAGTGGGACAGTCAGTTGGAAACACCATATATTTT | TRBD1 | many | TRBJ1-3 | TRBV4-1
CASSFRQGSEQYF | TGCGCCAGCAGCTTTCGACAGGGATCCGAGCAGTACTTC | TRBD1 | few | TRBJ2-7 | TRBV5-1
CASRHGTGYNEQFF | TGTGCCAGCAGACACGGGACAGGGTACAATGAGCAGTTCTTC | TRBD1 | NA | TRBJ2-1 | TRBV12-3/TRBV12-4
CASSFDSGYTF | TGTGCCAGCAGCTTCGACAGTGGCTACACCTTC | NA | few | TRBJ1-2 | TRBV6-2/TRBV6-3
CASSSGTRTDTQYF | TGTGCCAGTAGCTCCGGGACTAGGACAGATACGCAGTATTTT | TRBD2 | NA | TRBJ2-3 | TRBV19
CASSEFDGNSPLHF | TGCGCCAGCAGTGAGTTCGATGGGAATTCACCCCTCCACTTT | NA | few | TRBJ1-6 | TRBV10-2
CASSLYMNTEAFF | TGTGCCAGCAGCTTATACATGAACACTGAAGCTTTCTTT | NA | NA | TRBJ1-1 | TRBV11-3
CASSSTSGRTDTQYF | TGCGCCAGCAGCTCGACTAGCGGGAGGACAGATACGCAGTATTTT | TRBD2 | many | TRBJ2-3 | TRBV5-1
CASSLSTGGSPLHF | TGTGCCAGCAGTTTATCAACCGGGGGTTCACCCCTCCACTTT | NA | NA | TRBJ1-6 | TRBV27
CASSLASGKIQETQYF | TGTGCCAGCAGTTTAGCTAGCGGGAAGATCCAAGAGACCCAGTACTTC | TRBD2 | NA | TRBJ2-5 | TRBV28
CASHGLVGYTF | TGTGCCAGTCATGGGCTCGTAGGCTACACCTTC | NA | NA | TRBJ1-2 | TRBV28
CASSFPGQVRDGYTF | TGTGCCAGCAGTTTTCCCGGCCAGGTCCGGGATGGCTACACCTTC | NA | many | TRBJ1-2 | TRBV12-3/TRBV12-4
CASSQDLRGGYEQYF | TGTGCCAGCAGCCAAGATCTCAGGGGAGGGTACGAGCAGTACTTC | NA | many | TRBJ2-7 | TRBV4-2
CSARGDTGELFF | TGCAGTGCTAGAGGGGATACCGGGGAGCTGTTTTTT | NA | NA | TRBJ2-2 | TRBV20-1
CASSQERRTNLNQPQHF | TGTGCCAGCAGCCAAGAGAGGAGGACCAACCTCAATCAGCCCCAGCATTTT | NA | NA | TRBJ1-5 | TRBV14
CASSLELGKAKNIQYF | TGTGCCAGCAGTTTAGAGTTAGGAAAAGCCAAAAACATTCAGTACTTC | NA | few | TRBJ2-4 | TRBV28
CASSSPETQYF | TGTGCCAGCAGCTCCCCGGAGACCCAGTACTTC | NA | few | TRBJ2-5 | TRBV12-3/TRBV12-4
CASSPMWADTQYF | TGTGCCAGCAGCCCCATGTGGGCAGATACGCAGTATTTT | NA | NA | TRBJ2-3 | TRBV7-9
CASSPTPGQGRSGYTF | TGCGCCAGCAGCCCAACACCGGGACAGGGGAGGAGCGGCTACACCTTC | TRBD1 | NA | TRBJ1-2 | TRBV5-1
CSAPRADRWNTEAFF | TGCAGTGCTCCCAGAGCCGACAGGTGGAACACTGAAGCTTTCTTT | NA | NA | TRBJ1-1 | TRBV20-1
CASSSGVPPYEQYF | TGCGCCAGCAGCTCCGGGGTACCCCCCTACGAGCAGTACTTC | NA | NA | TRBJ2-7 | TRBV5-1
CASSSSGGGETQYF | TGCGCCAGCAGCTCATCCGGGGGCGGAGAGACCCAGTACTTC | NA | few | TRBJ2-5 | TRBV4-1
CASNTLAGGPGGQETQYF | TGTGCCAGCAATACCCTAGCGGGGGGGCCCGGTGGTCAAGAGACCCAGTACTTC | TRBD2 | NA | TRBJ2-5 | TRBV12-3/TRBV12-4
CASSPKDRVYEQYF | TGTGCCAGCTCACCTAAGGACAGGGTCTACGAGCAGTACTTC | TRBD1 | few | TRBJ2-7 | TRBV18
CASSPHLSGGAEQETQYF | TGCGCCAGCAGCCCCCATCTTAGCGGGGGGGCGGAACAAGAGACCCAGTACTTC | TRBD2 | few | TRBJ2-5 | TRBV5-1
CSVIEAPSNGYTF | TGCAGCGTAATTGAGGCCCCGTCCAATGGCTACACCTTC | NA | NA | TRBJ1-2 | TRBV29-1
CASIRANSDTQYF | TGTGCCAGCATAAGGGCTAACTCAGATACGCAGTATTTT | NA | many | TRBJ2-3 | TRBV6-2/TRBV6-3
CASSHRDKGHNEQFF | TGTGCCAGCAGTCACCGGGACAAAGGGCACAATGAGCAGTTCTTC | NA | few | TRBJ2-1 | TRBV12-3/TRBV12-4
CSVEGKSGSYEQYF | TGCAGCGTCGAGGGTAAATCGGGCTCCTACGAGCAGTACTTC | NA | few | TRBJ2-7 | TRBV29-1
CASRQTTGELFF | TGTGCCAGCAGACAGACCACCGGGGAGCTGTTTTTT | NA | NA | TRBJ2-2 | TRBV6-1
CSASSGTRAYEQYF | TGCAGTGCTAGTTCCGGGACTAGAGCCTACGAGCAGTACTTC | TRBD2 | NA | TRBJ2-7 | TRBV20-1
CASRGQATTDTQYF | TGTGCCAGCAGGGGACAGGCCACCACAGATACGCAGTATTTT | TRBD1 | NA | TRBJ2-3 | TRBV6-6
CASSLGLAGEWSYEQYF | TGTGCCAGCAGCCTGGGACTAGCGGGAGAATGGTCCTACGAGCAGTACTTC | TRBD2 | many | TRBJ2-7 | TRBV7-9
CASSIGQGPFGEQFF | TGTGCCAGTAGTATCGGACAGGGACCGTTCGGTGAGCAGTTCTTC | TRBD1 | many | TRBJ2-1 | TRBV19
CASSAPGQGTEAFF | TGTGCCAGCAGTGCCCCGGGACAGGGCACTGAAGCTTTCTTT | TRBD1 | NA | TRBJ1-1 | TRBV12-3/TRBV12-4
CASSPLENGEQYF | TGTGCCAGCTCACCCCTCGAGAACGGTGAGCAGTACTTC | NA | few | TRBJ2-7 | TRBV18
CASSQDLAPFRTVVNEQFF | TGCGCCAGCAGCCAAGATTTGGCCCCCTTCCGGACGGTGGTCAATGAGCAGTTCTTC | NA | many | TRBJ2-1 | TRBV4-1
CSAIAGGVTYEQYF | TGCAGTGCAATAGCGGGAGGGGTAACCTACGAGCAGTACTTC | TRBD2 | few | TRBJ2-7 | TRBV20-1
CASSQVRYEQFF | TGTGCCAGCAGCCAAGTACGCTATGAGCAGTTCTTC | NA | many | TRBJ2-1 | TRBV3-1